A single sample is the source of the 24 T cell receptor beta chains below, sequenced in a study of shared clonotypes between healthy human individuals (dated by TCRdb to 2019 to 2021). The library came from the immunoSEQ multiplex PCR assay. This is the immuneACCESS table as TCRdb keeps it, with only in-frame sequences that have V and J called. A part of the clones is gone; compared with another copy, unresolved V genes explain less than half, and the rest is unexplained. The sample yields approximately 1.5 million clones; less than 99% were counted once. Together, the top ten hold around 0.38% of the sample. The sample taken for sequencing was naive CD4+ T cells sorted from blood. Per the publication, the cell subset or site label means: CD45RA+ positively selected. The receptor set was obtained from a man aged 25-40 years in good health.

As regards this clone: Its ends do not fully match the called genes, so a read error is possible. The chain carries TRBV7-2 and TRBJ2-1; possibly TRBD2 for D (6 bases). Germline CDR1 and CDR2: SGHTA and FQGNSA. The CDR3 is made up of 12 amino acids. CDR3 region: CASSLVRPPGVF. The CDR3 bases are TGTGCCAGCAGCTTAGTCCGTCCCCCGGGGGTCTTC.

To note about this clone: Other DNA variants within this sample encode the same CDR3. V and J are TRBV5-1 and TRBJ2-3, with TRBD1 matching 12 bases. With 3 bases clipped from V and 1 base from J, the junction kept 6 bases outside the gene matches. This CDR3 contains 17 residues. CDR1 and CDR2 (germline): SGHRS, YFSETQ. CDR3 sequence (DNA): TGCGCCAGCAGCTCCGGGACAGGGGGCGCCGGCACAGATACGCAGTATTTT. The encoded protein is CASSSGTGGAGTDTQYF.

With regard to this clone: The sample contains more than one DNA sequence encoding this CDR3. The chain couples TRBV5-1 to TRBJ2-3, with 15 bases lining up with TRBD2. The junction had 8 bases not matched to a gene; V was cut back by 3 bases and J by 0 bases. Germline assignment: CDR1 SGHRS and CDR2 YFSETQ. CDR3 size: 19 residues. The CDR3 sequence: CASSSGLAGGTTSTDTQYF. CDR3 DNA: TGCGCCAGCAGCTCGGGACTAGCGGGAGGAACAACTAGCACAGATACGCAGTATTTT.

The rearrangement joins TRBV25-1 to TRBJ2-5; perhaps TRBD2 as D (5 bases). V was trimmed by 7 bases and J by 7 bases, leaving 10 bases between them. Germline V gene sequence: CDR1 MGHDK, CDR2 SYGVNS. The CDR3 consists of 11 residues. The CDR3 here is CASTPGGTQYF. The CDR3 coding sequence is TGTGCCAGCACCCCCGGAGGGACCCAGTACTTC.

The V call is TRBV5-4, the J call TRBJ2-5, with TRBD2 matching 8 bases. V was pared by 4 bases and J by 5 bases, with 7 bases of the junction left unmatched. In germline, CDR1 is SGHNT, CDR2 YYREEE (reference sequence). The CDR3 contains 14 residues. The CDR3 reads CASSAHREGETQYF. CDR3 DNA sequence: TGTGCCAGCAGCGCTCATCGGGAGGGGGAGACCCAGTACTTC. Using reference TRBV5-4 and TRBJ2-5 for the parts outside the CDR3, the full variable domain is ETGVTQSPTHLIKTRGQQVTLRCSSQSGHNTVSWYQQALGQGPQFIFQYYREEENGRGNFPPRFSGLQFPNYSSELNVNALELDDSALYLCASSAHREGETQYFGPGTRLLVL.

In DNA form, the CDR3 reads TGCGCCAGCAGCGAAGTAACCGGAGTAGGTGGGGCTTTCTTT. It specifies CASSEVTGVGGAFF. This chain uses TRBV5-1 with TRBJ1-1; D not resolved. This CDR3 contains 14 residues. V was cut by 4 bases and J by 11 bases, with 21 bases left in between. Germline assignment: CDR1 SGHRS and CDR2 YFSETQ.

The chain has TRBV7-8 and TRBJ1-1, with 9 bases lining up with TRBD1. CDR3 length equals 16 residues. Germline V gene sequence: CDR1 SGHVS, CDR2 FQNEAQ. V shed 5 bases and J 1 base; nucleotides not matched to a gene: 8. As DNA, the CDR3 is TGTGCCAGCAGCCAGAGACCGGGACAGGGGAACACTGAAGCTTTCTTT. Translating gives CASSQRPGQGNTEAFF.

CDR3 sequence: CASSVTFASTDTQYF. Here the CDR3 DNA reads TGTGCCAGCAGCGTCACGTTTGCTAGCACAGATACGCAGTATTTT. The rearrangement joins TRBV6-5 to TRBJ2-3; D is uncertain. V shed 6 bases and J shed 0 bases, with 13 bases lying between them. This CDR3 comprises 15 residues. The V gene's germline CDR1 is MNHEY and CDR2 SVGAGI.

This chain uses TRBV7-6 with TRBJ1-3; TRBD1 matches at 8 bases. J gave up 3 bases and V 0 bases, and 16 bases lay outside the gene matches. CDR1 and CDR2 from the germline V gene are SGHVS and FNYEAQ. The CDR3 runs to 20 residues. DNA for the CDR3: TGTGCCAGCAGCTTAGCGCGACAGGGGAACCCTGGGGATCTTGGAAACACCATATATTTT. Protein sequence: CASSLARQGNPGDLGNTIYF.

The chain has TRBV25-1 and TRBJ2-1; no clear D gene. Germline loops: CDR1 MGHDK, CDR2 SYGVNS. This CDR3 is 14 amino acids long. The germline V and J ends were trimmed by 1 base and 7 bases, with 11 bases remaining between them. For the CDR3, the DNA is TGTGCCAGCAGTGAATCGTATACACGAAATGAGCAGTTCTTC. Translated, it gives CASSESYTRNEQFF. Drawing the rest from reference TRBV25-1 and TRBJ2-1, the complete variable domain is EADIYQTPRYLVIGTGKKITLECSQTMGHDKMYWYQQDPGMELHLIHYSYGVNSTEKGDLSSESTVSRIRTEHFPLTLESARPSHTSQYLCASSESYTRNEQFFGPGTRLTVL.

A single count supports this clone. Other DNA sequences within the sample encode an identical CDR3. The chain has TRBV6-5 and TRBJ1-4; a weak D match, TRBD1 (6 bases). Looked up from germline, CDR1 is MNHEY and CDR2 is SVGAGI. Trimming pared 5 bases from V and 3 bases from J, leaving 10 bases between. The CDR3 spans 14 residues. CDR3 bases: TGTGCCAGCAGTCGGACAGCTTCTAATGAAAAACTGTTTTTT. Translating it yields CASSRTASNEKLFF.

The V gene is TRBV7-8, the J gene TRBJ2-1; possible D gene TRBD2, 6 bases. The V gene's germline CDR1 is SGHVS and CDR2 FQNEAQ. The V and J ends lost 5 bases and 1 base respectively, with 15 bases between them. This CDR3 has 16 amino acids. The chain's CDR3 is CASSPLAGLSYNEQFF. The CDR3 DNA follows: TGTGCCAGCAGCCCCCTTGCGGGACTGTCCTACAATGAGCAGTTCTTC.

The rearrangement links TRBV20-1 to TRBJ2-7; the D is unclear. The CDR3 has 10 residues. V was clipped by 4 bases and J by 3 bases, with 4 bases between them. CDR1 is DFQATT and CDR2 is SNEGSKA in the germline V gene (reference sequence). CDR3 DNA sequence: TGCAGTGCTATAGACTACGAGCAGTACTTC. It is translated as CSAIDYEQYF.

V usage is TRBV9 and J usage is TRBJ2-7; D tentatively reads TRBD1 or TRBD2 (5 bases each). Trimming cost V 1 base and J 2 bases, with 16 bases left between them. There are 16 residues in the CDR3. The germline V gene encodes CDR1 SGDLS and CDR2 YYNGEE. The CDR3 spells CASSVTGLADTYEQYF. The CDR3 nucleotides are TGTGCCAGCAGCGTAACGGGGCTAGCAGATACCTACGAGCAGTACTTC.

For the CDR3, the DNA is TGTGCCAGCAGCAGACAGGGGAGCGGAAACACCATATATTTT. It is translated as CASSRQGSGNTIYF. This chain joins TRBV7-2 and TRBJ1-3; TRBD1 agrees at 8 bases. Germline V gives CDR1 SGHTA, CDR2 FQGNSA. The junction had 4 bases not matched to a gene; V was cut back by 5 bases and J by 4 bases. This CDR3 is 14 amino acids long.

The rearrangement links TRBV6-5 to TRBJ2-7; 8 bases align to TRBD1. The junction had 7 bases not matched to a gene; V was cut back by 6 bases and J by 3 bases. Germline CDR1 is MNHEY and CDR2 is SVGAGI. This CDR3 is built from 14 residues. The CDR3 spells CASSLDRVIYEQYF. In DNA form, the CDR3 reads TGTGCCAGCAGCCTGGACAGGGTCATCTACGAGCAGTACTTC.

The V call is TRBV30, the J call TRBJ2-2; D gene uncertain. Trimming pared 2 bases from V and 2 bases from J, leaving 6 bases between. CDR1 is GTSNPN and CDR2 is SVGIG in the germline V gene (reference sequence). This CDR3 spans 13 amino acids. The CDR3: CAWSIVNTGELFF. The CDR3 coding sequence is TGTGCCTGGAGTATTGTTAACACCGGGGAGCTGTTTTTT.

V and J are TRBV4-1 and TRBJ1-4; 9 bases are shared with TRBD1. Germline trimming cut 4 bases from V and 2 bases from J; bases unmatched to any gene: 14. This CDR3 contains 19 residues. Germline V gene lookup returns CDR1 MGHRA and CDR2 YSYEKL. This CDR3 is CASSREQGAWVSTNEKLFF. CDR3 in DNA: TGCGCCAGCAGCCGCGAACAGGGGGCGTGGGTCAGCACTAATGAAAAACTGTTTTTT.

The rearrangement joins TRBV21-1 to TRBJ1-1. TRBV21-1 is recorded as a pseudogene. The CDR3 has 18 amino acids. DNA for the CDR3: TGTGCCAGCAGTGTTCGTGCCGGAAATTTCTGGATGAACACTGAAGCTTTCTTT. This encodes CASSVRAGNFWMNTEAFF.

This clone was detected once. CDR3 nucleotide sequence: TGTGCCAGCAGTTACCCCGGGACAGTTTTTTACGAGCAGTACTTC. This sequence encodes CASSYPGTVFYEQYF. The chain employs TRBV7-2 and TRBJ2-7; 7 bases line up with TRBD1. V shed 6 bases and J 4 bases; nucleotides not matched to a gene: 12. The V gene's germline CDR1 is SGHTA and CDR2 FQGNSA. There are 15 residues in the CDR3.

The rearrangement uses TRBV19 and TRBJ1-1; D is perhaps TRBD1 (5 bases). The CDR3 totals 14 residues. Germline-derived CDR1 and CDR2 are LNHDA and SQIVND (reference sequence). V was shortened by 5 bases and J by 9 bases, with 19 bases between the two germline ends. DNA for the CDR3: TGTGCCAGTAGTGACGGGCAGGGATCTTTGAAAGCTTTCTTT. This encodes CASSDGQGSLKAFF. Supplemented by reference TRBV19 and TRBJ1-1, the full variable domain reads DGGITQSPKYLFRKEGQNVTLSCEQNLNHDAMYWYRQDPGQGLRLIYYSQIVNDFQKGDIAEGYSVSREKKESFPLTVTSAQKNPTAFYLCASSDGQGSLKAFFGQGTRLTVV.

The CDR3 spells CASTLLAGVAGELFF. CDR3 in DNA: TGTGCCAGCACCCTCCTAGCGGGAGTAGCCGGGGAGCTGTTTTTT. The genes are TRBV7-2 and TRBJ2-2; 10 bases are shared with TRBD2. The CDR3 loop spans 15 amino acids. The germline V gene encodes CDR1 SGHTA and CDR2 FQGNSA. J gave up 6 bases and V 7 bases, and 8 bases lay outside the gene matches.

This clone was seen only once. The chain recombines TRBV6-1 with TRBJ1-2; D unclear. Germline V CDR1 and CDR2: MNHNS, SASEGT. V was pared by 0 bases and J by 7 bases, with 6 bases between. This CDR3 is 12 amino acids long. CDR3 amino acids: CASSEAVRGYTF. CDR3 DNA sequence: TGTGCCAGCAGTGAAGCCGTCCGTGGCTACACCTTC.

The rearrangement links TRBV6-5 to TRBJ2-1; 9 positions match TRBD2. Per the germline V gene, CDR1 is MNHEY and CDR2 is SVGAGI. J lost 7 bases, V lost 1 base, and 8 bases had no gene match. The CDR3 spans 16 residues. The CDR3 is CASSYFRGSGGNEQFF. In DNA, the CDR3 is TGTGCCAGCAGTTACTTCCGGGGTAGCGGGGGAAATGAGCAGTTCTTC.